The 6 T cell receptor beta chains below all came from one sample that was sequenced in a study of shared clonotypes between healthy human individuals. Here immunoSEQ multiplex PCR was the method, and the copy in TCRdb shows in-frame clones only, minus some. Of some 1 million clones in the sample, about 77% were seen once. The specimen was memory CD4+ T cells sorted from blood. Subset reported: CD45RA-negative fraction. The receptors were gathered from a man younger than 35 in good health.

V gene TRBV5-5 combines with J gene TRBJ1-1; D unclear. In germline, CDR1 is SGHKS, CDR2 YYEKEE (reference sequence). Deletions cut 4 bases from V and 1 base from J, with 17 bases between. The CDR3 is made up of 16 amino acids. The CDR3 protein is CASSLSPLGRNTEAFF. The CDR3 DNA reads as TGTGCCAGCAGCCTCTCCCCCTTAGGGAGGAACACTGAAGCTTTCTTT.

The chain uses TRBV9 and TRBJ2-3; 10 nucleotides align to TRBD1. Trimming took 0 bases from V and 1 from J; bases not matched to a gene: 5. The CDR3 contains 17 residues. Germline CDR1 and CDR2: SGDLS and YYNGEE. CDR3 DNA: TGTGCCAGCAGCGTAGGGACAGGGGGTTCGCGCACAGATACGCAGTATTTT. Encoded protein: CASSVGTGGSRTDTQYF.

The table lists this clone with a few counts. The V call is TRBV2, the J call TRBJ2-1, with D perhaps matching TRBD2 (6 bases). There are 13 residues in the CDR3. The germline V and J ends were trimmed by 3 bases and 11 bases, with 14 bases remaining between them. Germline CDR1 SNHLY, CDR2 FYNNEI. The CDR3 region has the DNA TGTGCCAGCAGTGACTCTAGCGTTCCGAAGCAGTTCTTC. It translates to CASSDSSVPKQFF. The variable domain in full, completed from reference TRBV2 and TRBJ2-1, reads EPEVTQTPSHQVTQMGQEVILRCVPISNHLYFYWYRQILGQKVEFLVSFYNNEISEKSEIFDDQFSVERPDGSNFTLKIRSTKLEDSAMYFCASSDSSVPKQFFGPGTRLTVL.

Remarks on this clone: This CDR3 is also generated by other DNA sequences in the sample. V gene TRBV11-2 combines with J gene TRBJ2-3, with 12 bases fitting TRBD2. The V gene end was trimmed by 6 bases and the J gene end by 3 bases; junction bases not matched to a gene: 4. Looked up from germline, CDR1 is SGHAT and CDR2 is FQNNGV. The CDR3 loop spans 15 amino acids. CDR3 in amino acids: CASSPLAGGTDTQYF. CDR3 coding DNA: TGTGCCAGCAGTCCTCTAGCGGGGGGGACAGATACGCAGTATTTT. Looking up the rest from reference TRBV11-2 and TRBJ2-3 gives the full variable domain: EAGVAQSPRYKIIEKRQSVAFWCNPISGHATLYWYQQILGQGPKLLIQFQNNGVVDDSQLPKDRFSAERLKGVDSTLKIQPAKLEDSAVYLCASSPLAGGTDTQYFGPGTRLTVL.

This clone is a singleton in its sample. The gene calls are TRBV28 and TRBJ1-5, with D perhaps TRBD1 (6 bases). V was pared by 3 bases and J by 4 bases, with 10 bases between. Germline CDR1 and CDR2: MDHEN and SYDVKM. The CDR3 sequence is 14 residues long. CDR3: CASSFSQGNQPQHF. The DNA for the CDR3 is TGTGCCAGCAGTTTTTCACAGGGTAATCAGCCCCAGCATTTT. The whole variable domain, filled in from reference TRBV28 and TRBJ1-5, reads DVKVTQSSRYLVKRTGEKVFLECVQDMDHENMFWYRQDPGLGLRLIYFSYDVKMKEKGDIPEGYSVSREKKERFSLILESASTNQTSMYLCASSFSQGNQPQHFGDGTRLSIL.

The chain employs TRBV5-4 and TRBJ2-3; 15 bases map to TRBD2. Germline V gives CDR1 SGHNT, CDR2 YYREEE (reference sequence). The CDR3 is 16 residues long. After removal of 4 bases from V and 7 bases from J, the junction contained 7 bases not matched to a gene. The CDR3 DNA reads as TGTGCCAGCAGCGCCGGACTAGCGGGGGGGCAATATACGCAGTATTTT. Translation: CASSAGLAGGQYTQYF.